This passage covers 9 T cell receptor beta chains from one sample sequenced in a study of CD8 T cells in ankylosing spondylitis. TCRdb independently ran MiXCR on the 5' RACE reads; one entry per CDR3 protein. The table has 200,000 to 300,000 distinct CDR3 sequences, over 8.5% seen once. Sequenced: blood, either unsorted or a sorted T cell fraction (not recorded which). Source of these receptors: a male donor with ankylosing spondylitis or in good health (not recorded which).

This clonotype was seen repeatedly, ten times or more. This chain uses TRBV5-1 with TRBJ2-7; TRBD1 is a possible D gene (6 bases). CDR3 length: 14 residues. V lost 5 bases, J lost 7 bases, and 19 bases lay in between. Germline values: CDR1 SGHRS, CDR2 YFSETQ. CDR3 loop: CASRPDGTLYEQYF. The CDR3, as DNA: TGCGCCAGCAGGCCTGACGGGACACTGTATGAGCAGTACTTC.

This clonotype was found a few times. The chain carries TRBV14 and TRBJ2-1; no firm D call. From germline, CDR1 is SGHDN and CDR2 FVKESK. This CDR3 has 14 amino acids. V was clipped by 0 bases and J by 9 bases, with 12 bases between them. The CDR3: CASSQDFPPTEQFF. The DNA of the CDR3 is TGTGCCAGCAGCCAAGACTTCCCCCCAACTGAGCAGTTCTTC.

This chain links TRBV5-1 with TRBJ2-1; the D is unclear. Looked up from germline, CDR1 is SGHRS and CDR2 is YFSETQ. The V gene lost 0 bases and the J gene lost 2 bases, with 6 bases spanning the gap. The CDR3 covers 14 residues. CDR3 nucleotide sequence: TGCGCCAGCAGCTTGGGAGAAGCCTACAATGAGCAGTTCTTC. This sequence encodes CASSLGEAYNEQFF.

This clonotype was seen many times. Here the CDR3 DNA reads TGTGCCAGCAGTACCGCCGGGACTAGTCACTATGAGCAGTTCTTC. It yields the protein CASSTAGTSHYEQFF. The rearrangement joins TRBV6-1 to TRBJ2-1, with 8 bases identical to TRBD2. V gave up 5 bases and J gave up 8 bases; unmatched junction bases: 11. The CDR3 covers 15 residues. The germline V gene has CDR1 MNHNS and CDR2 SASEGT.

Ten or more counts support this clonotype. The chain uses TRBV5-1 and TRBJ2-7; TRBD2 matches 8 bases. Germline-derived CDR1 and CDR2 are SGHRS and YFSETQ. The trim removed 4 bases at V and 2 bases at J, leaving 17 bases unmatched. CDR3 length equals 18 residues. The CDR3 protein is CASSPPGTRWTLPYEQYF. CDR3 in DNA: TGCGCCAGCAGCCCCCCCGGGACTAGATGGACTCTCCCCTACGAGCAGTACTTC.

This clonotype was counted a few times. This rearrangement joins TRBV5-1 to TRBJ2-3, with D perhaps matching TRBD2 (5 bases). Trimming took off 4 bases at V and 3 bases at J, with 15 bases between the two ends. This CDR3 region has 15 residues. Germline assignment: CDR1 SGHRS and CDR2 YFSETQ. The CDR3 DNA follows: TGCGCCAGCAGCCTGGACTCACCGGGGACAGATACGCAGTATTTT. Translating gives CASSLDSPGTDTQYF.

The table lists this clonotype with many counts. The chain has TRBV20-1 and TRBJ2-5, with D perhaps matching TRBD1 (5 bases). Germline CDR1 and CDR2: DFQATT and SNEGSKA (reference sequence). This CDR3 contains 13 residues. The CDR3 bases are TGCAGCCCTCCAAAGGGGTACCAAGAGACCCAGTACTTC. Amino acids: CSPPKGYQETQYF.

This clonotype was seen many times. The rearrangement uses TRBV11-2 and TRBJ2-5; D is unresolved. Trimming stripped 1 base from V and 6 bases from J, with 9 bases between. The CDR3 runs 13 residues. The V gene's germline CDR1 is SGHAT and CDR2 FQNNGV. CDR3 sequence: CASSLGDYQTQYF. Written as DNA, the CDR3 is TGTGCCAGCAGCTTAGGGGATTACCAGACCCAGTACTTC.

This clonotype occurred a few times. The chain combines TRBV15 with TRBJ2-1, with D possibly being TRBD1 or TRBD2 (5 bases each). CDR1 and CDR2 from the germline V gene are LNHNV and YYDKDF (reference sequence). This CDR3 is 16 amino acids long. V lost 4 bases, J lost 9 bases, and 22 bases lay in between. CDR3 in DNA: TGTGCCACCAGCACTCAGATGCAGCAGGGAGACGGTGAGCAGTTCTTC. Translation gives CATSTQMQQGDGEQFF.